Listed below are T cell receptor beta chains from one sample, sequenced in a study of neurological immune-mediated disorders. Each CDR3 protein is one row after TCRdb ran MiXCR on the 5' RACE reads. The sample yields approximately 80,000 distinct CDR3 sequences, around 4.7% seen once. The sequencing input was PBMCs. These receptors were collected from a woman between 55 and 75 years old with multiple sclerosis. The CDR3 runs from the conserved cysteine through the conserved F or W. The D gene is left open where the match is weak. Sizes are listed as once, few, many or a size class.

j_call,clone_size,v_call,d_call,cdr3_aa,cdr3_nt
TRBJ2-1,many,TRBV5-1,TRBD2,CASSSGLAIYNEQFF,TGCGCCAGCAGCTCGGGACTAGCGATTTACAATGAGCAGTTCTTC
TRBJ1-1,many,TRBV9,.,CASSVLTGTSTEAFF,TGTGCCAGCAGCGTATTGACGGGAACAAGCACTGAAGCTTTCTTT
TRBJ2-1,many,TRBV21-1,.,CASSKARPNPNEQFF,TGTGCCAGCAGCAAAGCGCGGCCCAACCCTAATGAGCAGTTCTTC
TRBJ1-2,many,TRBV20-1,.,CSARDKADWGYTF,TGCAGTGCTAGAGATAAGGCAGACTGGGGCTACACCTTC
TRBJ1-4,many,TRBV7-2,.,CASSKMKVATNEKLFF,TGTGCCAGCAGCAAAATGAAAGTTGCAACTAATGAAAAACTGTTTTTT
TRBJ1-1,medium-sized,TRBV5-1,.,CASSLVGATEAFF,TGCGCCAGCAGCTTGGTTGGGGCTACTGAAGCTTTCTTT
TRBJ1-2,many,TRBV3-1,TRBD1,CASSQDQGYAGGYGYTF,TGTGCCAGCAGCCAAGATCAGGGCTACGCAGGGGGGTATGGCTACACCTTC
TRBJ2-6,many,TRBV5-6,TRBD1,CASSSKQGAQLAGANVLTF,TGTGCCAGCAGCTCAAAACAGGGGGCACAATTAGCTGGGGCCAACGTCCTGACTTTC
TRBJ1-5,many,TRBV20-1,TRBD1,CSAEQGANQPQHF,TGCAGTGCCGAACAGGGGGCAAATCAGCCCCAGCATTTT
TRBJ1-4,many,TRBV29-1,.,CSVGSGPNEKLFF,TGCAGCGTTGGGTCGGGACCTAATGAAAAACTGTTTTTT
TRBJ2-2,many,TRBV5-5,.,CASSFWGRNTGELFF,TGTGCCAGCAGCTTCTGGGGGCGGAACACCGGGGAGCTGTTTTTT
TRBJ2-6,many,TRBV5-6,.,CASSLVVGGAGANVLTF,TGTGCCAGCAGCTTGGTCGTTGGGGGAGCTGGGGCCAACGTCCTGACTTTC
TRBJ2-1,many,TRBV3-1,TRBD1,CASSHLIGTGEQFF,TGTGCCAGCAGCCACCTGATCGGGACAGGTGAGCAGTTCTTC
TRBJ1-4,many,TRBV11-2,.,CASTRVGVNEKLFF,TGTGCCAGCACCCGGGTGGGAGTAAATGAAAAACTGTTTTTT
TRBJ2-7,few,TRBV25-1,.,CASSEPWEEQYF,TGTGCCAGCAGTGAACCGTGGGAAGAGCAGTACTTC
TRBJ1-1,few,TRBV18,TRBD1,CASSPLTGSTTEAFF,TGTGCCAGCTCACCACTGACAGGGAGCACCACTGAAGCTTTCTTT
TRBJ1-3,many,TRBV20-1,.,CSAIQSSSGNTIYF,TGCAGTGCTATTCAGTCCTCCTCTGGAAACACCATATATTTT
TRBJ1-1,many,TRBV12-3/TRBV12-4,.,CASRYAGKGEAFF,TGTGCCAGCAGGTACGCTGGAAAGGGTGAAGCTTTCTTT
TRBJ2-7,many,TRBV10-3,.,CAISESEDSYEQYF,TGTGCCATCAGTGAGTCAGAAGATTCCTACGAGCAGTACTTC
TRBJ1-2,many,TRBV20-1,.,CSATTTDTFYGYTF,TGCAGTGCAACGACGACCGACACGTTCTATGGCTACACCTTC
TRBJ2-7,many,TRBV5-1,.,CASSLVGGDRYEQYF,TGCGCCAGCAGCTTGGTGGGGGGCGATCGCTACGAGCAGTACTTC
TRBJ1-2,many,TRBV30,.,CAWSRRSQYGYTF,TGTGCCTGGAGTAGGCGGTCGCAGTATGGCTACACCTTC